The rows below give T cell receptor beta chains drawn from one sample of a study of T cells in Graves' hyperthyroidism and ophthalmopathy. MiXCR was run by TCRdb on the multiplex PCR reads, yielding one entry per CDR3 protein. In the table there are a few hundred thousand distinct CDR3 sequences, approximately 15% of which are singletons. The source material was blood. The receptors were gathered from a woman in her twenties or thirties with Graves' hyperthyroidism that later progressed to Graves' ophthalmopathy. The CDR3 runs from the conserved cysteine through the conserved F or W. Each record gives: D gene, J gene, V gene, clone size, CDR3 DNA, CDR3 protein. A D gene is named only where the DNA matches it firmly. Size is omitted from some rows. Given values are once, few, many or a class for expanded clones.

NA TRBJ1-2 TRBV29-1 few TGCAGCGTTGGAAACAGATTAAACTATGGCTACACCTTC CSVGNRLNYGYTF
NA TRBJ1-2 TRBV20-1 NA TGCAGTGCTAGTGGCAACCCAACCAGTGGCTACACCTTC CSASGNPTSGYTF
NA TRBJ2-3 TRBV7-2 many TGTGCCAGCAGCTTTACCTGGGCCACAGATACGCAGTATTTT CASSFTWATDTQYF
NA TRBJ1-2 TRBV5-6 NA TGTGCCAGCAGCTTGATTGACAGATTCAACTATGGCTACACCTTC CASSLIDRFNYGYTF
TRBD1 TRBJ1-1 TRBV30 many TGTGCCGGTGGACGGGGACAGGGAGCTTTCTTT CAGGRGQGAFF
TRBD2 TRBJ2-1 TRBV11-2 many TGTGCCAGCAGCTTAGCCGCCGCGCTAGCGGGAGGGTTGAGTGAGCAGTTCTTC CASSLAAALAGGLSEQFF
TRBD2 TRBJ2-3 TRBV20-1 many TGCAGTGCAGGGGGATCCTTACGACTAGCGGGAAGAGATACGCAGTATTTT CSAGGSLRLAGRDTQYF
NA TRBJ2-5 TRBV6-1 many TGTGCCAGCAGTGAGGGACTTAAGCAGACCCAGTACTTC CASSEGLKQTQYF
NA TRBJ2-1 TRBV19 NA TGTGCCAGTAGTGCGGACAGTTACTACAATGAGCAGTTCTTC CASSADSYYNEQFF
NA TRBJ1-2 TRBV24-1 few TGTGCCACCAGTGATCAGGAGTTCAGAGGCTACACCTTC CATSDQEFRGYTF
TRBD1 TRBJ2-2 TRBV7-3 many TGTGCCAGCAGCGCAGAACGCAGGGGGCTGAACACCGGGGAGCTGTTTTTT CASSAERRGLNTGELFF